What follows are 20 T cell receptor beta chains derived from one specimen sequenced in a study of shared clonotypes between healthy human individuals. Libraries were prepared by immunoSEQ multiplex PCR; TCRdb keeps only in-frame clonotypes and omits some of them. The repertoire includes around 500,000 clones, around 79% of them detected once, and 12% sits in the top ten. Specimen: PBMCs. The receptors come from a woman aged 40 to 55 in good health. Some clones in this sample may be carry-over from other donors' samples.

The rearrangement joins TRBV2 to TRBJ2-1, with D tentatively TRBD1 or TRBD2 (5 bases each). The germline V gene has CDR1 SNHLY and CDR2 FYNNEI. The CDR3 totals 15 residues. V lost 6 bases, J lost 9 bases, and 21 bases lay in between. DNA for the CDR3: TGTGCCAGCAGGCCCGACGGGGATTGGGGGACTGAGCAGTTCTTC. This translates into CASRPDGDWGTEQFF.

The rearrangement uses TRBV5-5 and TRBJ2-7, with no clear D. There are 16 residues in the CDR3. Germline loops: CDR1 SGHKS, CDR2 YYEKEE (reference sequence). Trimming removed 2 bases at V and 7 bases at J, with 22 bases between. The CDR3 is CASSLLVRDNSWEQYF. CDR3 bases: TGTGCCAGCAGCTTATTAGTCCGCGACAATTCCTGGGAGCAGTACTTC.

CDR3 region: CASSLEQASGNTIYF. CDR3 DNA: TGTGCCAGCAGCTTAGAACAGGCCTCTGGAAACACCATATATTTT. The chain combines TRBV7-9 with TRBJ1-3, with TRBD1 as a possible D gene (5 bases). The V end was cut by 1 base, the J end by 0 bases, with 7 bases between. The germline gives CDR1 SEHNR, CDR2 FQNEAQ (reference sequence). The CDR3 runs to 15 residues. The full variable domain, with the rest looked up from reference TRBV7-9 and TRBJ1-3, is DTGVSQNPRHKITKRGQNVTFRCDPISEHNRLYWYRQTLGQGPEFLTYFQNEAQLEKSRLLSDRFSAERPKGSFSTLEIQRTEQGDSAMYLCASSLEQASGNTIYFGEGSWLTVV.

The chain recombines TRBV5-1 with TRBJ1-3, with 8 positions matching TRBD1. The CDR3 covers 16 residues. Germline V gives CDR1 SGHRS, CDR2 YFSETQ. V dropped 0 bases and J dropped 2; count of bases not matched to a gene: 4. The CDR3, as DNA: TGCGCCAGCAGCTTGGCCCCGGACAGGGCTGGAAACACCATATATTTT. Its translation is CASSLAPDRAGNTIYF.

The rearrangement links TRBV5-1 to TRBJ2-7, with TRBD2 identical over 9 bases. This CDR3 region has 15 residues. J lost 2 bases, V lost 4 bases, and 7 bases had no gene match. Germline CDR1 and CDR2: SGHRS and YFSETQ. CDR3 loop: CASSARTSVAYEQYF. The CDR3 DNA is TGCGCCAGCAGCGCCCGGACTAGCGTTGCCTACGAGCAGTACTTC.

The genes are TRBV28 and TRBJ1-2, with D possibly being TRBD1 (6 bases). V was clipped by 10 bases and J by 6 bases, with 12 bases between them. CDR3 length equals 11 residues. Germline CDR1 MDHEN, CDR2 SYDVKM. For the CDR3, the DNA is TGTGCCACCTACAGGGTGAATGGCTACACCTTC. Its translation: CATYRVNGYTF.

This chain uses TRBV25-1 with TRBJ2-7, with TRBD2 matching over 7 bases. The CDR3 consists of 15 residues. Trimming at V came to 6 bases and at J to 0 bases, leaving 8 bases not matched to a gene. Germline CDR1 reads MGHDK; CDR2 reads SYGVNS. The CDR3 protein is CASSSGLAASYEQYF. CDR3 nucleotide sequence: TGTGCCAGCAGCTCCGGCCTAGCGGCCTCCTACGAGCAGTACTTC.

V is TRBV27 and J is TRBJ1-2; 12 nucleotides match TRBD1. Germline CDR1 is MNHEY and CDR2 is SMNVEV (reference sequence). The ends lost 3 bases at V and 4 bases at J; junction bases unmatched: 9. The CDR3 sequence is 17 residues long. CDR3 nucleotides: TGTGCCAGCAGTTTTAAGGGGACAGGGGGCGCGGGCTATGGCTACACCTTC. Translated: CASSFKGTGGAGYGYTF.

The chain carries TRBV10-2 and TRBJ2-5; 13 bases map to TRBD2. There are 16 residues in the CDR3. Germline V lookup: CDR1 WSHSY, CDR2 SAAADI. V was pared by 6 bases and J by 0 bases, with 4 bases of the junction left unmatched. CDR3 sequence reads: CASRGLAGLYQETQYF. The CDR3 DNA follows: TGCGCCAGCAGGGGACTAGCGGGACTATACCAAGAGACCCAGTACTTC.

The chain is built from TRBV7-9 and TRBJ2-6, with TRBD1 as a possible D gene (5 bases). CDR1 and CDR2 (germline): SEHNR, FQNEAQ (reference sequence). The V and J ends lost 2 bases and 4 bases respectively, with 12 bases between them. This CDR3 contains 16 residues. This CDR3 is CASSLFWGSGANVLTF. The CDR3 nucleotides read TGTGCCAGCAGCTTATTTTGGGGCTCCGGGGCCAACGTCCTGACTTTC.

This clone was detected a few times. The CDR3 sequence is CASGYKDSNQPQHF. CDR3 DNA: TGTGCCAGCGGCTACAAGGATAGCAATCAGCCCCAGCATTTT. This chain connects TRBV27 to TRBJ1-5; D is undetermined. The CDR3 is 14 amino acids. The germline gives CDR1 MNHEY, CDR2 SMNVEV (reference sequence). V was shortened by 8 bases and J by 0 bases, with 11 bases between the two germline ends.

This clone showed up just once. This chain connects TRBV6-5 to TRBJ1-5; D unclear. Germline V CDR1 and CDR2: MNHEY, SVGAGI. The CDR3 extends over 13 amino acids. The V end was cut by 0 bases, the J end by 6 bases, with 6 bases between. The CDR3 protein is CASSYSAGQPQHF. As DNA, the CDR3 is TGTGCCAGCAGTTACTCTGCGGGTCAGCCCCAGCATTTT.

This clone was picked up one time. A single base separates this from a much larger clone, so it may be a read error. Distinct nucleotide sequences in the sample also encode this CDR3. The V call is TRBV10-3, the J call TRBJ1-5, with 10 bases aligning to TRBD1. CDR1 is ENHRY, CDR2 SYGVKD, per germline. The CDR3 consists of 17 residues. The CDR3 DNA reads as TGTGCCATCAGTGAGTCGGTGATGGGACAGGGGTATCAGCCTCAGCATTTT. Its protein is CAISESVMGQGYQPQHF.

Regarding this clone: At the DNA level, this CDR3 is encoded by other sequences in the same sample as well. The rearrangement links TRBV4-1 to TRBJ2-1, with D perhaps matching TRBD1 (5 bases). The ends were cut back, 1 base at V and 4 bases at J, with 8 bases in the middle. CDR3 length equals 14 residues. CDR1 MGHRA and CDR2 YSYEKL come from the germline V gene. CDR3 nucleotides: TGCGCCAGCAGCCAAGGGGGCTCGTACAATGAGCAGTTCTTC. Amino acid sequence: CASSQGGSYNEQFF.

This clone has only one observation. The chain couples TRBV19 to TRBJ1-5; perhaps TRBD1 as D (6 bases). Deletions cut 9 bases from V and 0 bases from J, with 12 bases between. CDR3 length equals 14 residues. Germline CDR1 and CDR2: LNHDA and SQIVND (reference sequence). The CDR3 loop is CASVGQLSNQPQHF. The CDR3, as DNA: TGTGCCAGCGTTGGACAGCTTAGCAATCAGCCCCAGCATTTT.

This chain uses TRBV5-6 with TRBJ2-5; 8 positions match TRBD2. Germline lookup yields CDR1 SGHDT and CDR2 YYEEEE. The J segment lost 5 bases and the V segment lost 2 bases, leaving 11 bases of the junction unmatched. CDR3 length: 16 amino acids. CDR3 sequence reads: CASSFSGTRSKETQYF. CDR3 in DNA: TGTGCCAGCAGCTTTTCCGGGACTAGAAGTAAGGAGACCCAGTACTTC.

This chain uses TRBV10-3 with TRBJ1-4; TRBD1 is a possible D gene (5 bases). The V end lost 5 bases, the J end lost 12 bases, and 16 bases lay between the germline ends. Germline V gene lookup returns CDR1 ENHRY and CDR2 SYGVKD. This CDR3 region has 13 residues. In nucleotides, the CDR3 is TGTGCCATCAGTCCGGGACCAAAGTTTGAACTGTTTTTT. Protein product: CAISPGPKFELFF.

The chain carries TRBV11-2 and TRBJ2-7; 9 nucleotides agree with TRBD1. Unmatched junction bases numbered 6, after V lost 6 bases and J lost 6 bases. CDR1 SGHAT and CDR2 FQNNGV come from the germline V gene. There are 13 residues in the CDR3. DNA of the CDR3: TGTGCCAGCAGATCCGGGACAGGGTTCGAGCAGTACTTC. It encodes CASRSGTGFEQYF.

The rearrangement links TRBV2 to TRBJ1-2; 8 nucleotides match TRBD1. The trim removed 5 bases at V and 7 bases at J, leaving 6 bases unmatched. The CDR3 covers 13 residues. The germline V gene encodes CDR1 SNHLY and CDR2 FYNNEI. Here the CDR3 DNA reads TGTGCCAGCAGTCCACAGGGGGTAGGTGGCTACACCTTC. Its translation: CASSPQGVGGYTF.

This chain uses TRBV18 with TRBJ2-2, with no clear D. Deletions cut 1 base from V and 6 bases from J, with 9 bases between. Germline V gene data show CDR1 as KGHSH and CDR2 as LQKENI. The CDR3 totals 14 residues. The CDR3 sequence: CASSPQELAGELFF. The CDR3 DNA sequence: TGTGCCAGCTCACCACAAGAACTGGCCGGGGAGCTGTTTTTT.